These 4 T cell receptor beta chains share one sample of origin, sequenced in a study of tumor and adjacent non-tumor tissue in lung cancer (dated by TCRdb to 2016 to 2019). RNA was extracted from bulk unsorted tissue and checked for quality with a NanoDrop ND-1000 and an Agilent 2100. Receptor libraries were prepared by multiplex PCR. Sequencing instrument: Illumina HiSeq 2500. TCRbeta libraries were constructed through three rounds of nested PCR with primers (Table S4) according to protocols adapted from ARM-PCR. Using fastp trimming at Q25 and MiXCR clonotype assembly, TCRdb reanalyzed the public sequencing data and kept in-frame beta chains. Identical CDR3 protein sequences are pooled into one entry, listed with their most common genes and DNA. Recorded for this sample are approximately 150,000 distinct CDR3 sequences; about 71% of them occurred a single time. Around a sixth of the sample is in the top ten clones.

Specimen: lung tumor tissue. These receptors originate from a man aged 55 to 70 with small cell lung cancer.

This rearrangement joins TRBV6-1 to TRBJ1-1, with 12 bases that match TRBD1. Unmatched junction bases numbered 3, after V lost 6 bases and J lost 7 bases. The CDR3 covers 13 residues. Germline-derived CDR1 and CDR2 are MNHNS and SASEGT. Here the CDR3 reads CASRGTGGYEAFF. CDR3 DNA sequence: TGTGCCAGCAGGGGGACAGGGGGCTATGAAGCTTTCTTT.

A remark on this clonotype: At one boundary the junction diverges from the germline segment, which might be a read error. J is TRBJ2-3 and V is TRBV4-1; 8 positions match TRBD2. CDR1 is MGHRA and CDR2 is YSYEKL in the germline V gene. The CDR3 loop spans 16 amino acids. The CDR3: CATSQGAGARTDTQYF. The DNA for the CDR3 is TGCGCCACCAGCCAAGGAGCGGGAGCACGGACAGATACGCAGTATTTT.

A few counts support this clonotype. This sequence may be a read error, since a much larger clone differs from it by one base. This chain links TRBV11-1 with TRBJ2-2, with D tentatively TRBD2 (6 bases). This CDR3 is 13 amino acids long. Germline values: CDR1 SGHAT, CDR2 FQDESV (reference sequence). The CDR3 coding sequence is TGTGCCCGCAGCCGAGCGGGTTCCGGGGAGCTGTTTTTT. This codes for CARSRAGSGELFF.

A remark on this clonotype: The junction differs from germline at one of its ends, possibly a read error. The chain has TRBV12-3 or TRBV12-4 and TRBJ1-3; D may be TRBD1 (5 bases). The length of the CDR3 is 13 residues. The CDR3 sequence is CASSSIRGSTIYF. CDR3 DNA sequence: TGTGCCAGCAGTTCAATTAGGGGAAGCACCATATATTTT.